This T cell receptor (beta chain) was identified in a study of T cell repertoires in cytomegalovirus infection. TCRdb itself ran the reads through MiXCR, one entry per CDR3 protein. Of around 230,000 distinct CDR3 sequences listed, around two fifths are singletons. The CDR3 runs 15 residues. The germline CDR1 and CDR2 sequences are LGHNA and YSLEER. Trimming stripped 1 base from V and 0 bases from J, with 10 bases between. As regards this clonotype: Its cognate antigen is unknown.

The V gene is TRBV4-3, the J gene TRBJ2-7; a weak D match, TRBD1 (6 bases). The TCR was taken from a human donor in good health (CMV status not recorded). Some clones in this sample may be carry-over from other donors' samples. The sample in question was CD8+ T cells from cultured PBMCs, obtained from culture after CMV antigen stimulation. CDR3 sequence reads: CASSQARGISYEQYF. For the CDR3, the DNA is TGCGCCAGCAGCCAAGCTAGGGGGATCTCCTACGAGCAGTACTTC.